This TCR beta chain was identified in a study of T cell changes during pregnancy in multiple sclerosis. The table came from immunoSEQ multiplex PCR; TCRdb's copy has only in-frame clones and leaves some out. Of about 87,000 clones in the sample, just under 95% were seen once. CDR3 length: 14 amino acids. Germline V gene data show CDR1 as LNHDA and CDR2 as SQIVND (reference sequence). The J segment lost 5 bases and the V segment lost 6 bases, leaving 9 bases of the junction unmatched. The genes are TRBV19 and TRBJ2-5, with 7 bases lining up with TRBD2. The sequence derives from a female donor in good health, enrolled as a control in a pregnancy study. The sequencing used peripheral blood, collected in the third trimester of pregnancy. CDR3 nucleotide sequence: TGTGCCAGTAGGGCCCTAGAAGCGGGGGAGACCCAGTACTTC. Protein: CASRALEAGETQYF.